These 20 T cell receptor beta chains came from one sample sequenced in a study of cytomegalovirus exposure and HLA in healthy donors. The PCR had 60 Vbeta and 13 Jbeta primers. This table comes from immunoSEQ multiplex PCR, and its TCRdb copy is limited to in-frame clones, with some not included. This table has fewer than 150,000 clones, less than 85% appearing once. Sequencing input: PBMCs. The receptors were sampled from a man in his forties in good health and CMV-seropositive.

This clone was counted only a few times. The V and J genes are TRBV4-3 and TRBJ1-1, with D possibly being TRBD1 (5 bases). The CDR3 has 15 residues. V was clipped by 5 bases and J by 4 bases, with 17 bases between them. CDR1 LGHNA and CDR2 YSLEER come from the germline V gene. Here the CDR3 reads CASSNTPGRSTEAFF. DNA of the CDR3: TGCGCCAGCAGCAACACTCCAGGGAGGAGCACTGAAGCTTTCTTT.

The sample holds one count of this clone. Distinct nucleotide sequences in the sample also encode this CDR3. V gene TRBV7-2 combines with J gene TRBJ1-1; possible D gene TRBD1, 5 bases. There are 13 residues in the CDR3. The ends were cut back, 4 bases at V and 1 base at J, with 7 bases in the middle. Germline CDR1 reads SGHTA; CDR2 reads FQGNSA. Here the CDR3 reads CASSSQGNTEAFF. DNA for the CDR3: TGTGCCAGCAGCTCCCAGGGGAACACTGAAGCTTTCTTT.

This clone has just one count. The junction shows a germline mismatch at one end, possibly a read error. The chain links TRBV7-7 to TRBJ2-5, with TRBD1 matching 9 bases. The CDR3 sequence is 18 residues long. Germline loops: CDR1 SSHAT, CDR2 FNYEAQ (reference sequence). CDR3 in amino acids: CASSFGTGNLLYQETQYF. The CDR3 DNA is TGTGCTAGCAGCTTTGGGACAGGGAATCTTCTGTACCAAGAGACCCAGTACTTC.

The chain joins TRBV4-2 to TRBJ2-7; possible D gene TRBD2, 6 bases. The germline V gene encodes CDR1 LGHNA and CDR2 YNFKEQ. CDR3 length: 15 residues. V shed 4 bases and J shed 5 bases, with 18 bases lying between them. CDR3 in DNA: TGTGCCAGCAGCCGCGCAGGAGGGGCTTTTAACGAGCAGTACTTC. Encoded protein: CASSRAGGAFNEQYF.

This chain uses TRBV13 with TRBJ2-3; the match to TRBD2 covers 14 bases. CDR3 size: 20 residues. The V gene end was trimmed by 5 bases and the J gene end by 4 bases; junction bases not matched to a gene: 17. Germline CDR1 is PRHDT and CDR2 is FYEKMQ (reference sequence). CDR3 nucleotide sequence: TGTGCCAGCAGCCCCCCTTTGGGACTAGCGGGAGTGGGGGCCCCAGATACGCAGTATTTT. Amino acids: CASSPPLGLAGVGAPDTQYF.

The chain is built from TRBV7-9 and TRBJ2-1; D is perhaps TRBD2 (5 bases). The CDR3 totals 12 residues. The germline V gene encodes CDR1 SEHNR and CDR2 FQNEAQ (reference sequence). V lost 5 bases, J lost 15 bases, and 17 bases lay in between. CDR3 nucleotide sequence: TGTGCCAGCAGCCCTGCCGGGAATCCCTCGTTCTTC. Protein: CASSPAGNPSFF.

The chain joins TRBV6-4 to TRBJ2-3; D gene uncertain. The V gene lost 3 bases and the J gene lost 2 bases, with 6 bases spanning the gap. Looked up from germline, CDR1 is MRHNA and CDR2 is SNTAGT. The CDR3 is 13 residues long. CDR3 coding DNA: TGTGCCAGCAGTGAGAGGATCACAGATACGCAGTATTTT. This encodes CASSERITDTQYF.

The V and J genes are TRBV7-2 and TRBJ1-3; tentative D call: TRBD1 (5 bases). The CDR3 loop spans 15 amino acids. V was cut by 5 bases and J by 0 bases, with 11 bases left in between. The V gene's germline CDR1 is SGHTA and CDR2 FQGNSA. The DNA of the CDR3 is TGTGCCAGCAGCACATCGACAGACTCTGGAAACACCATATATTTT. Residues: CASSTSTDSGNTIYF.

The chain joins TRBV7-9 to TRBJ2-7, with 7 bases that match TRBD2. V was clipped by 11 bases and J by 1 base; unmatched bases: 8. Germline CDR1 SEHNR, CDR2 FQNEAQ (reference sequence). This CDR3 is 13 amino acids long. The CDR3 loop reads CAFEVGGSYEQYF. The DNA for the CDR3 is TGTGCCTTTGAGGTGGGAGGGTCCTACGAGCAGTACTTC.

The J gene is TRBJ1-2, the V gene TRBV4-1; D might be TRBD1 (5 bases). Germline V gene sequence: CDR1 MGHRA, CDR2 YSYEKL. V lost 0 bases and J 9 bases, leaving 17 bases between the germline ends. There are 15 residues in the CDR3. The CDR3 region is CASSQDARSRASYTF. As DNA, the CDR3 is TGCGCCAGCAGCCAAGACGCTCGTAGCAGGGCTAGCTACACCTTC.

The genes are TRBV7-9 and TRBJ1-1, with a weak D call TRBD1 (5 bases). Germline loops: CDR1 SEHNR, CDR2 FQNEAQ (reference sequence). The CDR3 length is 13 residues. Trimming left V 1 base short and J 5 bases short, with 8 bases between. The chain's CDR3 is CASSLGRVTEAFF. The CDR3 DNA is TGTGCCAGCAGCTTAGGCAGGGTGACTGAAGCTTTCTTT.

The chain employs TRBV7-9 and TRBJ1-1; no clear D. The germline V gene encodes CDR1 SEHNR and CDR2 FQNEAQ (reference sequence). V was cut by 1 base and J by 7 bases, with 10 bases left in between. CDR3 length: 13 amino acids. CDR3 sequence reads: CASSLGEDREAFF. The CDR3 DNA reads as TGTGCCAGCAGCTTAGGGGAGGACCGTGAAGCTTTCTTT. Drawing the rest from reference TRBV7-9 and TRBJ1-1, the complete variable domain is DTGVSQNPRHKITKRGQNVTFRCDPISEHNRLYWYRQTLGQGPEFLTYFQNEAQLEKSRLLSDRFSAERPKGSFSTLEIQRTEQGDSAMYLCASSLGEDREAFFGQGTRLTVV.

V usage is TRBV5-1 and J usage is TRBJ2-1; TRBD2 matches 16 bases. Germline V lookup: CDR1 SGHRS, CDR2 YFSETQ. The V segment lost 3 bases and the J segment 5 bases; nucleotides outside the gene matches: 8. The CDR3 extends over 18 amino acids. CDR3 sequence: CASSSGLAGGLSNNEQFF. Here the CDR3 DNA reads TGCGCCAGCAGCTCGGGACTAGCGGGGGGGCTTTCTAACAATGAGCAGTTCTTC.

Only a few counts were recorded for this clone. This chain connects TRBV5-5 to TRBJ1-1; D gene uncertain. CDR3 length equals 15 residues. Germline CDR1 SGHKS, CDR2 YYEKEE (reference sequence). V lost 4 bases, J lost 0 bases, and 13 bases lay in between. The CDR3 is CASSRSDLLNTEAFF. In nucleotides, the CDR3 is TGTGCCAGCAGCCGGAGTGATCTCCTGAACACTGAAGCTTTCTTT.

This clone came up once. V gene TRBV6-6 combines with J gene TRBJ2-5, with TRBD2 matching 7 bases. This CDR3 has 16 residues. After removal of 1 base from V and 5 bases from J, the junction contained 10 bases not matched to a gene. CDR1 MNHNY and CDR2 SVGAGI come from the germline V gene (reference sequence). CDR3 protein: CASSYWGGISDETQYF. As DNA, the CDR3 is TGTGCCAGCAGTTACTGGGGGGGGATTAGCGATGAGACCCAGTACTTC.

The chain has TRBV5-4 and TRBJ2-3; D ambiguous. The CDR3 length is 13 residues. V was cut by 4 bases and J by 1 base, with 7 bases left in between. Germline V gene data show CDR1 as SGHNT and CDR2 as YYREEE (reference sequence). This CDR3 reads CASSLRGTDTQYF. The CDR3 nucleotides read TGTGCCAGCAGCCTCCGGGGCACAGATACGCAGTATTTT.

The chain uses TRBV5-8 and TRBJ1-3, with unresolved D. The ends were cut back, 2 bases at V and 7 bases at J, with 10 bases in the middle. There are 13 residues in the CDR3. In germline, CDR1 is SGHTS, CDR2 YDEGEE. CDR3 sequence reads: CASSFLSSNTIYF. CDR3 in DNA: TGTGCCAGCAGCTTCCTTTCAAGCAACACCATATATTTT.

The V and J genes are TRBV18 and TRBJ1-1, with 9 bases identical to TRBD1. The germline CDR1 and CDR2 sequences are KGHSH and LQKENI. The CDR3 is 16 amino acids. J lost 0 bases, V lost 2 bases, and 4 bases had no gene match. The CDR3 is CASSPVGTGMNTEAFF. The CDR3 bases are TGTGCCAGCTCACCAGTAGGGACAGGGATGAACACTGAAGCTTTCTTT.

This clone was detected once. The chain uses TRBV6-6 and TRBJ1-2; D might be TRBD1 (6 bases). The CDR3 is made up of 14 amino acids. The V and J ends lost 7 bases and 7 bases respectively, with 19 bases between them. Germline V gene data show CDR1 as MNHNY and CDR2 as SVGAGI (reference sequence). Written as DNA, the CDR3 is TGTGCCAGCACCTTCAAGAACAGGGCGGGTGGCTACACCTTC. Translated: CASTFKNRAGGYTF.

This rearrangement joins TRBV10-3 to TRBJ2-5; D unclear. V lost 2 bases to trimming and J lost 5 bases, with 12 bases between them. The length of the CDR3 is 14 residues. Germline loops: CDR1 ENHRY, CDR2 SYGVKD. The CDR3 sequence: CAISEGVLGETQYF. The CDR3 DNA reads as TGTGCCATCAGTGAGGGTGTTCTCGGTGAGACCCAGTACTTC.